One sample yielded the 17 T cell receptor beta chains listed below, sequenced in a study of blood T cell repertoires in COVID-19. The protocol was immunoSEQ multiplex PCR, while the TCRdb copy is restricted to in-frame clones and leaves out a portion. The table includes about 270,000 clones, roughly 86% detected once. The sample comprised peripheral blood. These receptors came from a man in his forties who had recovered from COVID-19.

The chain recombines TRBV5-1 with TRBJ1-3; TRBD1 is a possible D gene (6 bases). Trimming took 5 bases from V and 0 from J, leaving 12 bases between them. The CDR3 totals 15 residues. The germline V gene has CDR1 SGHRS and CDR2 YFSETQ. CDR3 in DNA: TGCGCCAGCAGAATAACAGGGAGCTCTGGAAACACCATATATTTT. It specifies CASRITGSSGNTIYF.

The rearrangement links TRBV7-8 to TRBJ2-7, with TRBD2 matching 10 bases. The CDR3 length is 14 residues. J gave up 4 bases and V 2 bases, and 2 bases lay outside the gene matches. The germline gives CDR1 SGHVS, CDR2 FQNEAQ. The CDR3 DNA sequence: TGTGCCAGCAGCTTACCTAGCGGGAGTTACGAGCAGTACTTC. Amino acid sequence: CASSLPSGSYEQYF.

This chain links TRBV10-3 with TRBJ1-3, with unresolved D. Per germline, CDR1 ENHRY and CDR2 SYGVKD. This CDR3 contains 15 residues. V shed 3 bases and J shed 0 bases, with 9 bases lying between them. This CDR3 reads CAISDVISSGNTIYF. The DNA for the CDR3 is TGTGCCATCAGTGACGTTATTAGCTCTGGAAACACCATATATTTT.

V is TRBV20-1 and J is TRBJ2-5; D gene uncertain. The CDR3 loop spans 11 amino acids. Trimming stripped 0 bases from V and 7 bases from J, with 6 bases between. Germline CDR1 and CDR2: DFQATT and SNEGSKA (reference sequence). The CDR3 is CSARDLGTQYF. CDR3 DNA sequence: TGCAGTGCTAGAGATCTAGGGACCCAGTACTTC.

This clone is a singleton in its sample. The V and J genes are TRBV6-2 or TRBV6-3 and TRBJ2-7; the D is unclear. The CDR3 loop spans 13 amino acids. The V gene lost 0 bases and the J gene lost 7 bases, with 10 bases spanning the gap. Germline V gene data show CDR1 as MNHEY and CDR2 as SVGEGT. In DNA form, the CDR3 reads TGTGCCAGCAGTTACTCGACTGCCTGGGAGCAGTACTTC. This gives the protein CASSYSTAWEQYF.

The genes are TRBV4-2 and TRBJ2-1; 10 bases agree with TRBD2. CDR1 and CDR2 (germline): LGHNA, YNFKEQ. This CDR3 comprises 16 residues. The J segment lost 4 bases and the V segment lost 0 bases, leaving 3 bases of the junction unmatched. CDR3 region: CASSQDEREGYNEQFF. As DNA, the CDR3 is TGTGCCAGCAGCCAAGATGAGCGGGAGGGGTACAATGAGCAGTTCTTC.

The chain joins TRBV5-8 to TRBJ2-1; no firm D call. Germline CDR1 and CDR2: SGHTS and YDEGEE. With 4 bases removed from V and 9 bases from J, the gap between germline ends came to 17 bases. The CDR3 covers 14 residues. The CDR3, as DNA: TGTGCCAGCAGCCTTTTCTTAGCCGCGGCTGAGCAGTTCTTC. It encodes CASSLFLAAAEQFF.

The chain's CDR3 is CASSSYPGRQPQHF. CDR3 in DNA: TGTGCCAGCAGTTCATATCCCGGGAGACAGCCCCAGCATTTT. The chain recombines TRBV6-5 with TRBJ1-5; D gene uncertain. The CDR3 loop spans 14 amino acids. Trimming pared 4 bases from V and 7 bases from J, leaving 14 bases between. CDR1 and CDR2 from the germline V gene are MNHEY and SVGAGI.

The chain couples TRBV7-2 to TRBJ2-7; the match to TRBD2 covers 7 bases. The V gene end was trimmed by 5 bases and the J gene end by 2 bases; junction bases not matched to a gene: 9. The CDR3 extends over 15 amino acids. The germline V gene encodes CDR1 SGHTA and CDR2 FQGNSA. As DNA, the CDR3 is TGTGCCAGCAGCAAAGGTGGGGGGGGGACCTACGAGCAGTACTTC. It codes for CASSKGGGGTYEQYF. Supplemented by reference TRBV7-2 and TRBJ2-7, the full variable domain reads GAGVSQSPSNKVTEKGKDVELRCDPISGHTALYWYRQSLGQGLEFLIYFQGNSAPDKSGLPSDRFSAERTGGSVSTLTIQRTQQEDSAVYLCASSKGGGGTYEQYFGPGTRLTVT.

This clone was detected only once. The chain combines TRBV7-3 with TRBJ1-5; D is unclear. CDR1 is SGHTA and CDR2 is FQGTGA in the germline V gene. This CDR3 contains 13 residues. Trimming left V 7 bases short and J 4 bases short, with 11 bases between. The CDR3 DNA reads TGTGCCAGCACCTGGGAGCCTAATCAGCCCCAGCATTTT. Encoded protein: CASTWEPNQPQHF.

The V call is TRBV4-3, the J call TRBJ2-1; 7 bases line up with TRBD1. The CDR3 extends over 17 amino acids. V was pared by 4 bases and J by 4 bases, with 13 bases of the junction left unmatched. In germline, CDR1 is LGHNA, CDR2 YSLEER. CDR3 in amino acids: CASSPTSDRPLYNEQFF. The CDR3 bases are TGCGCCAGCAGCCCCACATCGGACAGGCCGCTTTACAATGAGCAGTTCTTC.

This sequence joins TRBV19 and TRBJ1-2, with unresolved D. CDR3 length equals 13 residues. V was clipped by 5 bases and J by 1 base, with 8 bases between them. Germline loops: CDR1 LNHDA, CDR2 SQIVND (reference sequence). For the CDR3, the DNA is TGTGCCAGTAGTGCCCAGATTAACTATGGCTACACCTTC. Protein product: CASSAQINYGYTF. Full variable domain (rest looked up from reference TRBV19 and TRBJ1-2): DGGITQSPKYLFRKEGQNVTLSCEQNLNHDAMYWYRQDPGQGLRLIYYSQIVNDFQKGDIAEGYSVSREKKESFPLTVTSAQKNPTAFYLCASSAQINYGYTFGSGTRLTVV.

The rearrangement links TRBV13 to TRBJ1-6; TRBD1 matches 8 bases. From germline, CDR1 is PRHDT and CDR2 FYEKMQ (reference sequence). The V and J ends lost 0 bases and 10 bases, in that order; junction bases with no gene match: 8. The CDR3 consists of 16 residues. The CDR3 is CASSLGPTGVQSPLHF. In DNA, the CDR3 is TGTGCCAGCAGCTTAGGTCCGACAGGGGTCCAATCACCCCTCCACTTT.

The chain employs TRBV29-1 and TRBJ1-5; TRBD1 matches 8 bases. Per the germline V gene, CDR1 is SQVTM and CDR2 is ANQGSEA. The V segment lost 4 bases and the J segment 2 bases; nucleotides outside the gene matches: 1. The CDR3 has 13 residues. CDR3 DNA: TGCAGCGTTGTGACAGGGGGCAATCAGCCCCAGCATTTT. Translated: CSVVTGGNQPQHF.

The chain recombines TRBV5-6 with TRBJ1-4; 8 nucleotides agree with TRBD1. The V segment lost 4 bases and the J segment 8 bases; nucleotides outside the gene matches: 10. The CDR3 has 15 amino acids. Germline V lookup: CDR1 SGHDT, CDR2 YYEEEE. The CDR3 nucleotides are TGTGCCAGCAGCACTGGGGGGACAGGCGGGGAAAAACTGTTTTTT. It encodes CASSTGGTGGEKLFF. Variable domain in full (rest from reference TRBV5-6 and TRBJ1-4): DAGVTQSPTHLIKTRGQQVTLRCSPKSGHDTVSWYQQALGQGPQFIFQYYEEEERQRGNFPDRFSGHQFPNYSSELNVNALLLGDSALYLCASSTGGTGGEKLFFGSGTQLSVL.

V and J are TRBV19 and TRBJ1-1; TRBD1 might be the D (6 bases). Germline assignment: CDR1 LNHDA and CDR2 SQIVND (reference sequence). This CDR3 is 14 amino acids long. V was clipped by 9 bases and J by 5 bases, with 19 bases between them. The CDR3 sequence is CASLTGLGATEAFF. In DNA form, the CDR3 reads TGTGCCAGCCTAACTGGCTTGGGGGCAACTGAAGCTTTCTTT. Using reference TRBV19 and TRBJ1-1 for the parts outside the CDR3, the full variable domain is DGGITQSPKYLFRKEGQNVTLSCEQNLNHDAMYWYRQDPGQGLRLIYYSQIVNDFQKGDIAEGYSVSREKKESFPLTVTSAQKNPTAFYLCASLTGLGATEAFFGQGTRLTVV.

The chain recombines TRBV5-6 with TRBJ2-2; TRBD2 matches at 14 bases. With V trimmed by 4 bases and J by 7 bases, 15 bases remained unmatched. This CDR3 is 19 amino acids long. The germline gives CDR1 SGHDT, CDR2 YYEEEE. The CDR3 nucleotides are TGTGCCAGCAGCCAGATTGCCGGGACTAGCGGGAGAAAGGGCGGGGAGCTGTTTTTT. This translates into CASSQIAGTSGRKGGELFF.